Listed here are 2 T cell receptor beta chains from one sample, sequenced in a study of T-cell memory formation after mild COVID-19. TCRdb passed the 5' RACE reads through MiXCR, listing each CDR3 protein once. Of just over 350,000 distinct CDR3 sequences listed, 13% to 15% are singletons. Material for sequencing was PBMCs or a T cell subset sorted from them (not recorded which). Every receptor here comes from a man aged 18-30 years who had mild COVID-19 (a few samples of this study predate the infection). Cell type and time point are not known.

This clonotype was recorded many times. J is TRBJ1-6 and V is TRBV6-6, with D possibly matching TRBD1 (5 bases). The CDR3 loop spans 17 amino acids. Trimming left V 3 bases short and J 5 bases short, with 17 bases between. In germline, CDR1 is MNHNY, CDR2 SVGAGI (reference sequence). The CDR3 region is CASSYLRVSGNNSPLHF. CDR3 in DNA: TGTGCCAGCAGTTATTTGAGGGTGTCAGGGAATAATTCACCCCTCCACTTT.

The chain links TRBV20-1 to TRBJ1-6, with unresolved D. V lost 0 bases and J 8 bases, leaving 14 bases between the germline ends. CDR3 length equals 15 residues. Germline CDR1 and CDR2: DFQATT and SNEGSKA (reference sequence). CDR3 nucleotides: TGCAGTGCTAGAGATGGGCAGACGGACTATTCACCCCTCCACTTT. Translating gives CSARDGQTDYSPLHF.